This TCR beta chain was obtained from a study of chemoradiotherapy in HPV16-positive cancers (dated by TCRdb to between 2021 and 2022). For the wider study: Candidate HPV-specific T-cell clones and common TCR motifs were defined by functional T-cell assays performed on cells from two HPV16-positive patients. The candidate HPV-specific TCRs and motifs were then tracked in TCR repertoires from more than 85 patients with HPV-related cancers. Whether T-cell immunity against the HPV oncoproteins E6 and E7 changes during chemoradiotherapy and whether survival is affected by this immunity were examined in the study.

Repertoires were sampled repeatedly over the course of chemoradiotherapy so that clonal expansion in the tumor microenvironment could be followed. The investigation overall reported the following: Improved recurrence-free survival in HPV16-positive patients was associated with expansion of HPV-responsive T cells during chemoradiotherapy. Expansion of candidate HPV-specific clones and E7-related TCR motifs was observed in the tumor microenvironment during treatment, whereas no such expansion was observed for non-HPV-specific T cells. The survival association was reported for HPV16-positive patients, and the functional definition of HPV-specific T cells was derived from only two HPV16-positive patients.

To note about this clone: The antigen this receptor binds is unknown. The sample holds no much larger clone one base away, and base qualities are not on file.

Receptor libraries were prepared by the immunoSEQ multiplex PCR assay. Imported from immuneACCESS, the table was reduced by TCRdb to in-frame sequences with V and J called. These copies leave out some clones; in studies compared against another copy, an unresolved V gene accounts for under half, and the cause of the remainder is not known. This sample comprises about 32,000 clones, about 87% of them detected only once. The ten largest clones represent roughly 4.9% of the sample. Sequencing used blood, obtained from a patient who underwent chemoradiotherapy. The source is a human donor with HPV-associated anogenital cancer.

The DNA sequence is given as TGTGCCAGCTCACGGGGGACAGCACAAGAGACCCAGTACTTC. It translates as CASSRGTAQETQYF. The rearrangement combines TRBV18 with TRBJ2-5, and 7 junctional nucleotides match TRBD1. The germline V gene specifies KGHSH as CDR1 and LQKENI as CDR2. There are 14 amino acids in the CDR3, from cysteine to phenylalanine inclusive. The retained sequence is limited to the CDR3, 42 bases, with the frame set at the first base. Relative to germline, V is missing 4 bases and J is missing 2 bases, with 4 bases of the junction outside any gene match.